What follows are 12 T cell receptor beta chains derived from one specimen sequenced in a study of T cell responses to AZD1222 COVID-19 vaccine. Profiled with immunoSEQ multiplex PCR; TCRdb holds only in-frame clones, not every one. The table includes some 56,000 clones, 75% to 90% detected once. This sample comprised peripheral blood, obtained on day 0 of AZD1222 vaccination. The source of these receptors is an adult in good health.

The V gene is TRBV6-5, the J gene TRBJ1-2; a possible D gene is TRBD1 (6 bases). CDR1 and CDR2 from the germline V gene are MNHEY and SVGAGI. The CDR3 consists of 14 residues. The V and J ends lost 5 bases and 4 bases respectively, with 14 bases between them. CDR3 residues: CASSPGHQLYGYTF. The CDR3 DNA reads as TGTGCCAGCAGTCCGGGACATCAACTCTATGGCTACACCTTC.

V gene TRBV28 combines with J gene TRBJ1-2; D gene ambiguous. CDR1 MDHEN and CDR2 SYDVKM come from the germline V gene. Trimming took off 3 bases at V and 6 bases at J, with 14 bases between the two ends. This CDR3 is 14 amino acids long. CDR3 nucleotides: TGTGCCAGCAGTTTGCCCGCTCGCTTGGATGGCTACACCTTC. It yields the protein CASSLPARLDGYTF.

V is TRBV6-6 and J is TRBJ1-1; D possibly corresponds to TRBD1 (6 bases). Trimming pared 5 bases from V and 4 bases from J, leaving 17 bases between. Germline CDR1 MNHNY, CDR2 SVGAGI (reference sequence). The CDR3 sequence is 15 residues long. The CDR3 loop reads CASSPYPTGRTEAFF. The CDR3 nucleotides read TGTGCCAGCAGTCCGTATCCTACAGGGCGCACTGAAGCTTTCTTT.

This chain connects TRBV7-2 to TRBJ2-1, with D unresolved. CDR1 and CDR2 from the germline V gene are SGHTA and FQGNSA. V shed 1 base and J shed 6 bases, with 10 bases lying between them. The CDR3 extends over 14 amino acids. This chain's CDR3 is CASSLGPGANEQFF. The CDR3 DNA reads as TGTGCCAGCAGCTTAGGTCCAGGCGCCAATGAGCAGTTCTTC.

The chain combines TRBV20-1 with TRBJ1-2, with D tentatively TRBD1 (5 bases). The CDR3 has 11 residues. Trimming took 4 bases from V and 8 from J, leaving 11 bases between them. The germline V gene has CDR1 DFQATT and CDR2 SNEGSKA (reference sequence). The CDR3 is CSAMHGDGYTF. DNA for the CDR3: TGCAGTGCTATGCACGGGGACGGCTACACCTTC.

This clone was recorded a few times. V is TRBV19 and J is TRBJ2-2, with 9 bases aligning to TRBD1. CDR3 size: 17 residues. Per germline, CDR1 LNHDA and CDR2 SQIVND (reference sequence). Trimming took 5 bases from V and 0 from J; bases not matched to a gene: 7. For the CDR3, the DNA is TGTGCCAGTAGTCCCCAGACAGGGGGAGCGAACACCGGGGAGCTGTTTTTT. It yields the protein CASSPQTGGANTGELFF.

The chain links TRBV25-1 to TRBJ1-6, with 10 bases lining up with TRBD1. This CDR3 has 16 residues. Germline trimming cut 5 bases from V and 11 bases from J; bases unmatched to any gene: 12. The V gene's germline CDR1 is MGHDK and CDR2 SYGVNS. CDR3 in DNA: TGTGCCAGCAGTCGGGACAGGGGTCCTCCGGGGACACCCCTCCACTTT. Protein product: CASSRDRGPPGTPLHF.

This clone occurred once. The chain combines TRBV29-1 with TRBJ2-7; TRBD1 aligns across 7 bases. There are 13 residues in the CDR3. V shed 4 bases, J shed 2 bases, and the junction held 5 bases outside the gene matches. Germline V CDR1 and CDR2: SQVTM, ANQGSEA. The CDR3 spells CSVVAGGPYEQYF. The CDR3 DNA reads as TGCAGCGTTGTGGCAGGGGGACCCTACGAGCAGTACTTC.

The V and J genes are TRBV10-3 and TRBJ1-2; D might be TRBD1 (6 bases). V was trimmed by 2 bases and J by 6 bases, leaving 16 bases between them. CDR1 and CDR2 (germline): ENHRY, SYGVKD. The CDR3 spans 15 residues. The DNA for the CDR3 is TGTGCCATCAGTGAGGGACAGTCCGGGAGCGATGGCTACACCTTC. Protein product: CAISEGQSGSDGYTF.

The V call is TRBV7-2, the J call TRBJ1-6, with 7 positions matching TRBD1. V trimming: 5 bases; J trimming: 6 bases; junction bases outside the gene matches: 10. Germline V gene lookup returns CDR1 SGHTA and CDR2 FQGNSA. The CDR3 runs 16 residues. The CDR3 is CASSRRQNRGNSPLHF. The CDR3 DNA reads as TGTGCCAGCAGCCGTAGACAAAACAGGGGTAATTCACCCCTCCACTTT.

This clone was detected only a few times. The V gene is TRBV27, the J gene TRBJ1-4; D ambiguous. V lost 1 base to trimming and J lost 8 bases, with 17 bases between them. The CDR3 is 16 residues long. Germline assignment: CDR1 MNHEY and CDR2 SMNVEV (reference sequence). The CDR3 DNA reads as TGTGCCAGCAGTTTATACCAACCCCAAGTTGGAGAAAAACTGTTTTTT. Translating gives CASSLYQPQVGEKLFF.

The chain joins TRBV14 to TRBJ2-3; D is unresolved. Germline CDR1 SGHDN, CDR2 FVKESK. Deletions cut 2 bases from V and 2 bases from J, with 11 bases between. The CDR3 has 15 amino acids. The CDR3 loop is CASSQRTELTDTQYF. As DNA, the CDR3 is TGTGCCAGCAGCCAACGGACGGAACTCACAGATACGCAGTATTTT. Based on the CDR3 plus reference TRBV14 and TRBJ2-3, the full variable domain is EAGVTQFPSHSVIEKGQTVTLRCDPISGHDNLYWYRRVMGKEIKFLLHFVKESKQDESGMPNNRFLAERTGGTYSTLKVQPAELEDSGVYFCASSQRTELTDTQYFGPGTRLTVL.